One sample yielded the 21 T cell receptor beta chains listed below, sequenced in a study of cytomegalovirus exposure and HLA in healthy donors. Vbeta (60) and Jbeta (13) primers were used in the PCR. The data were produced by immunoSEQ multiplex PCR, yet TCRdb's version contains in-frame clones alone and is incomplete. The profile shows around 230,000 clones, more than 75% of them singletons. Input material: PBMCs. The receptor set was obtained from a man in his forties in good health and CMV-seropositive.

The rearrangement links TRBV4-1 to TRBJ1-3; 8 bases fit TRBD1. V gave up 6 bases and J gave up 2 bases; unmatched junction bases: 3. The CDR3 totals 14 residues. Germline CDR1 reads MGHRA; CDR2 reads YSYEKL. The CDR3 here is CASRQGAPGNTIYF. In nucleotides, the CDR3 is TGCGCCAGCAGGCAGGGGGCTCCTGGAAACACCATATATTTT.

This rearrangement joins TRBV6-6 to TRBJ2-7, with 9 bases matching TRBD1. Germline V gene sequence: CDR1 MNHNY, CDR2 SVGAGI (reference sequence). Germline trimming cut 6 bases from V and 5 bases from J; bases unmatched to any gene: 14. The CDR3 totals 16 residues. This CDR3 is CASSPNTGGEIHEQYV. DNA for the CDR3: TGTGCCAGCAGCCCAAATACAGGGGGCGAAATCCACGAGCAGTACGTC.

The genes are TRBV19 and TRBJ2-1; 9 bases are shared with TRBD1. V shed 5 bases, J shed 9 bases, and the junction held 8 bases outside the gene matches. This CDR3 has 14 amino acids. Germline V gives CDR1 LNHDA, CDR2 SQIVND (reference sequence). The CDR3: CASSSLGQGSEQFF. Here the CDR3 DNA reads TGTGCCAGTAGTTCCTTAGGACAGGGGAGTGAGCAGTTCTTC.

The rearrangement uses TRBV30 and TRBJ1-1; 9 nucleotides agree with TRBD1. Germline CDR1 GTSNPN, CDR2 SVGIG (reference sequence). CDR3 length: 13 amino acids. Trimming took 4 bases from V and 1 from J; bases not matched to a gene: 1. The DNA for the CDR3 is TGTGCCTGGATGGGACAGGGGAACACTGAAGCTTTCTTT. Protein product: CAWMGQGNTEAFF.

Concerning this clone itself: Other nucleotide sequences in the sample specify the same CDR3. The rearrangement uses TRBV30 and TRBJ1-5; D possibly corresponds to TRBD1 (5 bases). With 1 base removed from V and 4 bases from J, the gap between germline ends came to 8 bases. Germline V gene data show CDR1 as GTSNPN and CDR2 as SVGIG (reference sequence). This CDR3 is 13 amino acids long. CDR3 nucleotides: TGTGCCTGGAGTGGGGGGGGAAATCAGCCCCAGCATTTT. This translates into CAWSGGGNQPQHF. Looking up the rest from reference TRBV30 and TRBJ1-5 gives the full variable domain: SQTIHQWPATLVQPVGSPLSLECTVEGTSNPNLYWYRQAAGRGLQLLFYSVGIGQISSEVPQNLSASRPQDRQFILSSKKLLLSDSGFYLCAWSGGGNQPQHFGDGTRLSIL.

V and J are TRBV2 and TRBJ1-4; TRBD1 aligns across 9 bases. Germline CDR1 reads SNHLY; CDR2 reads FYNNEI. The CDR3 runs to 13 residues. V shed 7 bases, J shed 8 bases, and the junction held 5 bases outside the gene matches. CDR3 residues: CASTDRGREKLFF. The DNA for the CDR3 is TGTGCCAGCACGGACAGGGGTAGGGAAAAACTGTTTTTT.

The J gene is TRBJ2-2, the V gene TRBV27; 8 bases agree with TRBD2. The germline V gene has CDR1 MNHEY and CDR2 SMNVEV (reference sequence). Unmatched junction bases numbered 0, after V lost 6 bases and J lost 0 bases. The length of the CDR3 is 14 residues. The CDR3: CASRGLANTGELFF. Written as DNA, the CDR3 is TGTGCCAGCAGGGGACTAGCGAACACCGGGGAGCTGTTTTTT.

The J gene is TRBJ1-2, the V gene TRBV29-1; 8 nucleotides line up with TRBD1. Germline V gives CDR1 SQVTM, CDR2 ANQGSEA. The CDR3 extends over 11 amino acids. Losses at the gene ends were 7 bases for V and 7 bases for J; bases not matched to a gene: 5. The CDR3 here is CSAQGAAGYTF. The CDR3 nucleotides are TGCAGCGCTCAGGGGGCGGCTGGCTACACCTTC. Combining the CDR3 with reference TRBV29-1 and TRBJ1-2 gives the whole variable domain SAVISQKPSRDICQRGTSLTIQCQVDSQVTMMFWYRQQPGQSLTLIATANQGSEATYESGFVIDKFPISRPNLTFSTLTVSNMSPEDSSIYLCSAQGAAGYTFGSGTRLTVV.

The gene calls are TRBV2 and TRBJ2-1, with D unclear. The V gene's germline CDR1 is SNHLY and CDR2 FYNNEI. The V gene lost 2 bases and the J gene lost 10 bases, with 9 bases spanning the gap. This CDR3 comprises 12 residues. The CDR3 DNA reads TGTGCCAGCAGTGAAAGGCGGCTCGAGCAGTTCTTC. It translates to CASSERRLEQFF.

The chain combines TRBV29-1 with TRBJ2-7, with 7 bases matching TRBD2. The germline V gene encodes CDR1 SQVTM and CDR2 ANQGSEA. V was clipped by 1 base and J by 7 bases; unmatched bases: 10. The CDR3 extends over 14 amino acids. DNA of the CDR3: TGCAGCGTTGAAGGGGGGGGAGGAGAATGGGAGCAGTACTTC. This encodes CSVEGGGGEWEQYF.

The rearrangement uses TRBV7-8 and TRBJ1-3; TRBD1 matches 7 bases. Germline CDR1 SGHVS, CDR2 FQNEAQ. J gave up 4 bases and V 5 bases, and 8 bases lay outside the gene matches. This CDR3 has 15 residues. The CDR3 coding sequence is TGTGCCAGCAGCCCCGGAGGGGGCGCGGGAAACACCATATATTTT. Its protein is CASSPGGGAGNTIYF. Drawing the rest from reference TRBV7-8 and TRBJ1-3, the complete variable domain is GAGVSQSPRYKVAKRGQDVALRCDPISGHVSLFWYQQALGQGPEFLTYFQNEAQLDKSGLPSDRFFAERPEGSVSTLKIQRTQQEDSAVYLCASSPGGGAGNTIYFGEGSWLTVV.

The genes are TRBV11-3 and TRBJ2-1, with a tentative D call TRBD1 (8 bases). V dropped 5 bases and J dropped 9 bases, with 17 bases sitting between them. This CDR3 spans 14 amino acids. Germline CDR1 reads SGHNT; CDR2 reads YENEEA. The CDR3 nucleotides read TGTGCCAGCAGCAAGACTAGCCAGGGGGCTGAGCAGTTCTTC. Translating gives CASSKTSQGAEQFF.

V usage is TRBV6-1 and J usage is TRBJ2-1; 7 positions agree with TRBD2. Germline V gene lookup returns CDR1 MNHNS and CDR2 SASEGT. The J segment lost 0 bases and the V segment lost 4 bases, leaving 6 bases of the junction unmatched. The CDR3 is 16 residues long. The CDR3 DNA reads TGTGCCAGCAGTGCCACTTTAGCGGGCTCCTACAATGAGCAGTTCTTC. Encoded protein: CASSATLAGSYNEQFF.

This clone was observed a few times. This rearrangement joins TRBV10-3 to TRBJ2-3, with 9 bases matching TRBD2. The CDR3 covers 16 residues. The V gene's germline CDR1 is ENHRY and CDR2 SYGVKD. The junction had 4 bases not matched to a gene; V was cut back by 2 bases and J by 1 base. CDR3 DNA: TGTGCCATCAGTGAGGGTAGCGGGAGTGGCACAGATACGCAGTATTTT. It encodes CAISEGSGSGTDTQYF.

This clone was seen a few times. The CDR3 reads CASSFRDGYTF. CDR3 DNA sequence: TGTGCCAGCAGCTTCCGGGATGGCTACACCTTC. The chain links TRBV11-2 to TRBJ1-2; D remains ambiguous. Trimming removed 3 bases from V and 6 bases from J, with 5 bases in between. The germline gives CDR1 SGHAT, CDR2 FQNNGV. This CDR3 is 11 amino acids long.

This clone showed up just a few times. CDR3: CASSLQGLGQETQYF. CDR3 sequence (DNA): TGTGCCAGCAGTCTACAGGGGCTTGGCCAAGAGACCCAGTACTTC. The V call is TRBV27, the J call TRBJ2-5, with 7 bases fitting TRBD1. Trimming at V came to 5 bases and at J to 1 base, leaving 7 bases not matched to a gene. Germline CDR1 and CDR2: MNHEY and SMNVEV (reference sequence). CDR3 size: 15 residues.

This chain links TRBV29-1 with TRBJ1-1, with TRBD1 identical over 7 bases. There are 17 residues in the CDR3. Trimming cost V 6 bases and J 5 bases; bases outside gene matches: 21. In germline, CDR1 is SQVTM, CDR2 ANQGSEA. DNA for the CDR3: TGCAGCGTCAGGGGCCGGGGGGGTAGACAGGGATGGACTGAAGCTTTCTTT. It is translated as CSVRGRGGRQGWTEAFF.

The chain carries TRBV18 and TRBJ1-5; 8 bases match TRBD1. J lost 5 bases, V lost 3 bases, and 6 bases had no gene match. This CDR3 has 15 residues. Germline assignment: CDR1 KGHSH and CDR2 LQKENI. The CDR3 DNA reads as TGTGCCAGCTCACCGCGACAGGGGTTCCATCAGCCCCAGCATTTT. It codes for CASSPRQGFHQPQHF.

The CDR3 loop is CASSTGTYNEQFF. CDR3 sequence (DNA): TGTGCCAGCAGTACAGGGACCTACAATGAGCAGTTCTTC. This sequence joins TRBV7-6 and TRBJ2-1, with D perhaps matching TRBD1 (6 bases). Germline CDR1 reads SGHVS; CDR2 reads FNYEAQ. Trimming removed 6 bases from V and 2 bases from J, with 8 bases in between. CDR3 length: 13 amino acids. Together with reference TRBV7-6 and TRBJ2-1, the CDR3 gives the full variable domain: GAGVSQSPRYKVTKRGQDVALRCDPISGHVSLYWYRQALGQGPEFLTYFNYEAQQDKSGLPNDRFSAERPEGSISTLTIQRTEQRDSAMYRCASSTGTYNEQFFGPGTRLTVL.

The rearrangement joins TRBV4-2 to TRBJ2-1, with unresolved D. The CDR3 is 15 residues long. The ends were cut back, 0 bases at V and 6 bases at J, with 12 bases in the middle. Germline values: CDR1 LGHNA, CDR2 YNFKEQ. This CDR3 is CASSQDWSLLNEQFF. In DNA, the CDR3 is TGTGCCAGCAGCCAAGATTGGTCACTACTCAATGAGCAGTTCTTC.

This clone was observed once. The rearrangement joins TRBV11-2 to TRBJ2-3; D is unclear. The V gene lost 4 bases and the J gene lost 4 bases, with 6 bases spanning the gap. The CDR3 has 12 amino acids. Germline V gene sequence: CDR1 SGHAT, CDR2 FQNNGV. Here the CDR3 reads CASSSFPDTQYF. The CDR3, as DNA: TGTGCCAGCAGCTCCTTCCCAGATACGCAGTATTTT. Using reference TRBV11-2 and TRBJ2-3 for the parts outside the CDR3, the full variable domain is EAGVAQSPRYKIIEKRQSVAFWCNPISGHATLYWYQQILGQGPKLLIQFQNNGVVDDSQLPKDRFSAERLKGVDSTLKIQPAKLEDSAVYLCASSSFPDTQYFGPGTRLTVL.